Sequencing of this TCR beta chain was carried out in a study of blood T cell repertoires in COVID-19. V shed 0 bases, J shed 1 base, and the junction held 2 bases outside the gene matches. CDR1 SGHRS and CDR2 YFSETQ come from the germline V gene. CDR3 size: 15 residues. Assay used: immunoSEQ multiplex PCR; TCRdb lists only in-frame clones, some missing. The sample shows about 260,000 clones, 70% to 90% of them seen only once. The sequence was collected from a human donor in a cohort sampled during active COVID-19. This chain links TRBV5-1 with TRBJ2-7; 9 bases are a match to TRBD2. The specimen sequenced was peripheral blood. CDR3 bases: TGCGCCAGCAGCTTGGATAGCGGGAGTTCCTACGAGCAGTACTTC. Its translation: CASSLDSGSSYEQYF.